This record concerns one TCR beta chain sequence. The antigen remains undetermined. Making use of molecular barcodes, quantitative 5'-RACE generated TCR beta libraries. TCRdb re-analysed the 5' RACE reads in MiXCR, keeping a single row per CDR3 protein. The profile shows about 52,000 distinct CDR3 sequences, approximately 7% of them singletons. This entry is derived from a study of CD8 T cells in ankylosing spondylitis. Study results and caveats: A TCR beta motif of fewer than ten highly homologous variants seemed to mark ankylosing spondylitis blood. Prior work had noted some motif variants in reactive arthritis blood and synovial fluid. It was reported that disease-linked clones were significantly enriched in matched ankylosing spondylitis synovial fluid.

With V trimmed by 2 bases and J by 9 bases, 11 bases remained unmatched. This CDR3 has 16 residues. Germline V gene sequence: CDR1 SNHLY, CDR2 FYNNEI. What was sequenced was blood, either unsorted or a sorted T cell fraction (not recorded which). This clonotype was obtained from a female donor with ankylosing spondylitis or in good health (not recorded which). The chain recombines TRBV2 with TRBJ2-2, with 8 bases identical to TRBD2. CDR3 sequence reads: CASSEWGLDEARELFF. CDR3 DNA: TGTGCCAGCAGTGAATGGGGACTAGATGAGGCCAGGGAGCTGTTTTTT.